The present TCR beta chain was sequenced within a study of T cells in Graves' hyperthyroidism and ophthalmopathy. Amplification targeted TCR beta CDR3 regions from RNA transcripts. The primer set for the first-round RT-PCR of the TCR CDR3 was HTBI. TCRdb called the multiplex PCR reads again in MiXCR, with one record for every CDR3 protein. The sample lists a few hundred thousand distinct CDR3 sequences; around an eighth were seen once. CDR3 length: 16 amino acids. The V segment lost 4 bases and the J segment 3 bases; nucleotides outside the gene matches: 9. Germline CDR1 and CDR2: SGHKS and YYEKEE (reference sequence). Study-level results: Most clonotypes expanded in thyroid above 0.001 were likewise present in blood.

A note on this clonotype: What it binds is not known.

The source material was blood. The TCR originated in a woman under 30 with Graves' hyperthyroidism. This chain connects TRBV5-5 to TRBJ1-4; 7 nucleotides match TRBD1. The CDR3 sequence: CASSPTTGAPNEKLFF. The CDR3 DNA sequence: TGTGCCAGCAGCCCCACCACAGGGGCCCCTAATGAAAAACTGTTTTTT. Filled out from reference TRBV5-5 and TRBJ1-4, the complete variable domain reads DAGVTQSPTHLIKTRGQQVTLRCSPISGHKSVSWYQQVLGQGPQFIFQYYEKEERGRGNFPDRFSARQFPNYSSELNVNALLLGDSALYLCASSPTTGAPNEKLFFGSGTQLSVL.